Below are 14 T cell receptor beta chains sequenced from a single sample in a study of blood T cell repertoires in COVID-19. Sequenced by immunoSEQ multiplex PCR; TCRdb stores in-frame clones only, minus some. Of 310,000 or so clones listed, 87% are singletons. The sample consisted of peripheral blood. The receptors come from a man aged 25-40 years with COVID-19, enrolled during active disease.

The V gene is TRBV6-5, the J gene TRBJ2-7, with 9 bases aligning to TRBD1. CDR3 length: 14 amino acids. Germline CDR1 reads MNHEY; CDR2 reads SVGAGI. V lost 6 bases, J lost 2 bases, and 5 bases stayed unmatched. Here the CDR3 DNA reads TGTGCCAGCAGCCGCCGGGACAGGGCCTACGAGCAGTACTTC. Translation gives CASSRRDRAYEQYF.

The CDR3, as DNA: TGTGCCAGTAAAGGGGACAGCCTAAGCTCCTACAATGAGCAGTTCTTC. It yields the protein CASKGDSLSSYNEQFF. V is TRBV19 and J is TRBJ2-1; 7 bases agree with TRBD1. Germline-derived CDR1 and CDR2 are LNHDA and SQIVND (reference sequence). V shed 7 bases and J 0 bases; nucleotides not matched to a gene: 9. The CDR3 totals 16 residues.

This chain uses TRBV7-9 with TRBJ2-2; D is undetermined. The CDR3 sequence is 16 residues long. Germline CDR1 and CDR2: SEHNR and FQNEAQ (reference sequence). Between the trimmed V and J ends, which lost 5 bases and 5 bases, there was a span of 18 bases. The CDR3 nucleotides are TGTGCCAGCAGCCCCCCAGGCGCTGAATGGACCGGGGAGCTGTTTTTT. As protein: CASSPPGAEWTGELFF.

This chain links TRBV4-3 with TRBJ1-2; 7 nucleotides line up with TRBD1. The CDR3 is 16 amino acids. Per germline, CDR1 LGHNA and CDR2 YSLEER. V trimming: 4 bases; J trimming: 0 bases; junction bases outside the gene matches: 8. The CDR3 spells CASSPGQGGTNYGYTF. CDR3 sequence (DNA): TGCGCCAGCAGCCCTGGTCAGGGGGGCACTAACTATGGCTACACCTTC.

The V and J genes are TRBV7-2 and TRBJ2-5; a weak D match, TRBD2 (6 bases). From germline, CDR1 is SGHTA and CDR2 FQGNSA. This CDR3 region has 13 residues. V dropped 6 bases and J dropped 1 base, with 9 bases sitting between them. In DNA form, the CDR3 reads TGTGCCAGCAGAGCCGGGAGCCAAGAGACCCAGTACTTC. It is translated as CASRAGSQETQYF.

The V gene is TRBV7-2, the J gene TRBJ1-3, with D tentatively TRBD1 (5 bases). Deletions cut 1 base from V and 8 bases from J, with 18 bases between. Germline CDR1 reads SGHTA; CDR2 reads FQGNSA. The CDR3 is 16 residues long. The CDR3, as DNA: TGTGCCAGCAGCTTAGACAGGACCCCCTTTGGGGACACCATATATTTT. This sequence encodes CASSLDRTPFGDTIYF.

This clone was seen a handful of times. This chain links TRBV18 with TRBJ2-7; 8 nucleotides agree with TRBD2. The V and J ends lost 1 base and 2 bases, in that order; junction bases with no gene match: 7. The CDR3 consists of 16 residues. Germline-derived CDR1 and CDR2 are KGHSH and LQKENI. CDR3 sequence reads: CASSPLLTGGAYEQYF. In nucleotides, the CDR3 is TGTGCCAGCTCACCACTTCTTACGGGAGGGGCCTACGAGCAGTACTTC.

The chain carries TRBV6-2 or TRBV6-3 and TRBJ2-3; TRBD2 might be the D (6 bases). Germline V gives CDR1 MNHEY, CDR2 SVGEGT. V lost 6 bases and J 5 bases, leaving 21 bases between the germline ends. CDR3 size: 16 residues. DNA of the CDR3: TGTGCCAGCAGCCCCGATGTAGCGGCGCCGTTAGATACGCAGTATTTT. Translation gives CASSPDVAAPLDTQYF.

This clone was picked up one time. V is TRBV29-1 and J is TRBJ2-3; the D gene is possibly TRBD1 (5 bases). CDR1 and CDR2 (germline): SQVTM, ANQGSEA. The CDR3 has 14 residues. V was clipped by 6 bases and J by 4 bases, with 17 bases between them. DNA of the CDR3: TGCAGCGTGCTGGCCCCGCAAGGGGCAGATACGCAGTATTTT. Protein: CSVLAPQGADTQYF.

The rearrangement links TRBV27 to TRBJ2-7; 7 nucleotides align to TRBD1. The CDR3 is 15 amino acids. In germline, CDR1 is MNHEY, CDR2 SMNVEV (reference sequence). V gave up 5 bases and J gave up 0 bases; unmatched junction bases: 7. As DNA, the CDR3 is TGTGCCAGCAGTATAGGGGACAGCAACTCCTACGAGCAGTACTTC. The encoded protein is CASSIGDSNSYEQYF.

Points on this clone: This specimen includes other DNA sequences encoding the same CDR3. The gene calls are TRBV7-9 and TRBJ1-5; D gene unclear. From germline, CDR1 is SEHNR and CDR2 FQNEAQ (reference sequence). This CDR3 contains 15 residues. With 1 base removed from V and 0 bases from J, the gap between germline ends came to 7 bases. Here the CDR3 DNA reads TGTGCCAGCAGCTTAGGCCAGGTTAGCAATCAGCCCCAGCATTTT. Its protein product is CASSLGQVSNQPQHF. Combining the CDR3 with reference TRBV7-9 and TRBJ1-5 gives the whole variable domain DTGVSQNPRHKITKRGQNVTFRCDPISEHNRLYWYRQTLGQGPEFLTYFQNEAQLEKSRLLSDRFSAERPKGSFSTLEIQRTEQGDSAMYLCASSLGQVSNQPQHFGDGTRLSIL.

This chain connects TRBV5-4 to TRBJ2-1; 11 bases are shared with TRBD2. Trimming cost V 5 bases and J 4 bases; bases outside gene matches: 8. This CDR3 spans 16 amino acids. In germline, CDR1 is SGHNT, CDR2 YYREEE (reference sequence). CDR3: CASRGPGLAEYNEQFF. The CDR3 bases are TGTGCCAGCAGGGGACCGGGACTAGCGGAGTACAATGAGCAGTTCTTC.

This chain links TRBV19 with TRBJ1-1; D call uncertain. Germline CDR1 reads LNHDA; CDR2 reads SQIVND (reference sequence). V was shortened by 3 bases and J by 0 bases, with 11 bases between the two germline ends. The CDR3 has 15 amino acids. The CDR3 DNA sequence: TGTGCCAGTAGTATCGGACTTCCGATGAACACTGAAGCTTTCTTT. As protein: CASSIGLPMNTEAFF. The whole variable domain, filled in from reference TRBV19 and TRBJ1-1, reads DGGITQSPKYLFRKEGQNVTLSCEQNLNHDAMYWYRQDPGQGLRLIYYSQIVNDFQKGDIAEGYSVSREKKESFPLTVTSAQKNPTAFYLCASSIGLPMNTEAFFGQGTRLTVV.

This clone came up once. V is TRBV14 and J is TRBJ1-4, with a weak D call TRBD1 (6 bases). Germline CDR1 is SGHDN and CDR2 is FVKESK. With 1 base removed from V and 10 bases from J, the gap between germline ends came to 16 bases. The CDR3 length is 15 residues. The CDR3: CASSQGGVRGGKLFF. The CDR3 nucleotides are TGTGCCAGCAGCCAAGGAGGTGTAAGGGGGGGAAAACTGTTTTTT.